This TCR beta chain was captured in a study of T cell responses to AZD1222 COVID-19 vaccine. Trimming removed 2 bases from V and 2 bases from J; junction bases left unmatched: 1. Germline CDR1 reads SGHKS; CDR2 reads YYEKEE (reference sequence). The CDR3 is 13 amino acids. Using immunoSEQ multiplex PCR, the repertoire was profiled, and TCRdb retains in-frame clones only, with some absent. The repertoire consists of over 85,000 clones, with 81% occurring once and the leading ten covering approximately 5%. Details on this clone: The antigen is undetermined. The sample carries other DNA sequences with the same CDR3.

Findings of the study overall: Baseline seropositivity occurred in only a handful of AZD1222 recipients. Close to half of all spike-specific TCRs reportedly target regions of the variants that are unmutated.

The gene calls are TRBV5-5 and TRBJ2-7; TRBD1 agrees at 7 bases. This receptor was identified in an adult in good health. This material consisted of peripheral blood, taken on day 0 of AZD1222 vaccination. The CDR3 region has the DNA TGTGCCAGCAGCTTTCAGGGGGCCTACGAGCAGTACTTC. It translates to CASSFQGAYEQYF.